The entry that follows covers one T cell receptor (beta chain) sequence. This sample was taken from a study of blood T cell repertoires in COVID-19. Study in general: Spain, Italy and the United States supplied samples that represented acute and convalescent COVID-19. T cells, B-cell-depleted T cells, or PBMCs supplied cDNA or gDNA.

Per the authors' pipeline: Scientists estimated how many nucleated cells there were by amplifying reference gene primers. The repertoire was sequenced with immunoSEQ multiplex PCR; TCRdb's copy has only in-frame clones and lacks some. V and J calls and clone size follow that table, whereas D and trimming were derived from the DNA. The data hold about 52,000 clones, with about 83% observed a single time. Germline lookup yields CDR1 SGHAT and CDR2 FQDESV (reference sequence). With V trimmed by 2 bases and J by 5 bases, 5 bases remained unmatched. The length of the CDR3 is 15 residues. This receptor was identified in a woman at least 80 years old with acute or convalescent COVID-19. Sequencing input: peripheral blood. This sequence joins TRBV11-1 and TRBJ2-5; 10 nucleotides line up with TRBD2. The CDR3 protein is CASSLIAGGRETQYF. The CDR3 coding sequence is TGTGCCAGCAGCTTAATAGCGGGGGGCCGGGAGACCCAGTACTTC.